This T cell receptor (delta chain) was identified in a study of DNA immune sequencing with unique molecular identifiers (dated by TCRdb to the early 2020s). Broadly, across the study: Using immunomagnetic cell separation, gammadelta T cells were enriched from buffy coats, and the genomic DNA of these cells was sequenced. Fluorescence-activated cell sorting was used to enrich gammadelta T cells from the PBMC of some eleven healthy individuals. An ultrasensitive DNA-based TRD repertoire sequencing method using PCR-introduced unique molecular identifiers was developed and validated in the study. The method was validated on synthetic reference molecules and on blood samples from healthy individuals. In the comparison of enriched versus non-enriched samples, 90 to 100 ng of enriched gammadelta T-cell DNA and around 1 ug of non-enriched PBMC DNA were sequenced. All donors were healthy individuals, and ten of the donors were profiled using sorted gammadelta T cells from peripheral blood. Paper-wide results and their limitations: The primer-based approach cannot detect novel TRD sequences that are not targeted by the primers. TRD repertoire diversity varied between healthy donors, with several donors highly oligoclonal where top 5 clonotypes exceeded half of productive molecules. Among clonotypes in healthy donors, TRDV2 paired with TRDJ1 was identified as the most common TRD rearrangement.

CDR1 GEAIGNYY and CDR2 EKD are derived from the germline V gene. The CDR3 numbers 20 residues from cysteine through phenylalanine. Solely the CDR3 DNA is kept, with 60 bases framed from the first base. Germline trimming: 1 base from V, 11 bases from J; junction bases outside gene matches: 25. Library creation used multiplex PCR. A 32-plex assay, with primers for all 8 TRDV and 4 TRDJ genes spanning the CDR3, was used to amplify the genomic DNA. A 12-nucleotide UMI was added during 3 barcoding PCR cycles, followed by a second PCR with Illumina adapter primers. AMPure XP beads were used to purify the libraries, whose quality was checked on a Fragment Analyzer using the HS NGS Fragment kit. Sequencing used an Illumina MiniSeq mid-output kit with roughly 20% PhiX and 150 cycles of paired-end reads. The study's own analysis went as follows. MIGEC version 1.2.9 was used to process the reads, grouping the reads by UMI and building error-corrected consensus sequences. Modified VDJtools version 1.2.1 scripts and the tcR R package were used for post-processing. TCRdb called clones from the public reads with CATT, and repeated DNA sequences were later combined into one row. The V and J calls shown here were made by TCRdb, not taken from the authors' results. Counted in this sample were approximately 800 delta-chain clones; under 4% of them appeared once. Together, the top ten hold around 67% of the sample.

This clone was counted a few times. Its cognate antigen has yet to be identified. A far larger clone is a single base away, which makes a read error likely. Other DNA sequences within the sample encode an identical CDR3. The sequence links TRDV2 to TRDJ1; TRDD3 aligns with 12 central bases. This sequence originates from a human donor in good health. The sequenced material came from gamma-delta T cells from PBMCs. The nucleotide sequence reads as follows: TGTGCCTGTGACACATTAACTGGGGGATACTTAAGGGGGGAGCCCCAAGTGCTCATCTTT. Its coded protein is CACDTLTGGYLRGEPQVLIF.